What follows are 8 T cell receptor beta chains derived from one specimen sequenced in a study of cytomegalovirus exposure and HLA in healthy donors. The PCR made use of 60 Vbeta and 13 Jbeta primers. Assay: immunoSEQ multiplex PCR; the TCRdb copy retains only in-frame clones and omits some. The table lists over 200,000 clones, more than 75% of them singletons. Input material: PBMCs. The receptors originated from a man in his forties in good health and CMV-seropositive.

The rearrangement uses TRBV2 and TRBJ2-1, with 7 bases that match TRBD1. The V segment lost 7 bases and the J segment 3 bases; nucleotides outside the gene matches: 12. The CDR3 sequence is 16 residues long. Germline V CDR1 and CDR2: SNHLY, FYNNEI. CDR3 coding DNA: TGTGCCAGCACCGGTGGGGAACAGGGGAGCTACAATGAGCAGTTCTTC. Its translation is CASTGGEQGSYNEQFF.

The chain couples TRBV27 to TRBJ2-3; weak D call: TRBD2 (6 bases). The CDR3 is 14 amino acids. The V end lost 6 bases, the J end lost 2 bases, and 12 bases lay between the germline ends. CDR1 is MNHEY and CDR2 is SMNVEV in the germline V gene (reference sequence). CDR3 loop: CASSSRDSTDTQYF. The CDR3, as DNA: TGTGCCAGCAGCTCGCGGGACTCCACAGATACGCAGTATTTT.

The chain carries TRBV11-2 and TRBJ1-3; TRBD1 aligns across 7 bases. V gave up 5 bases and J gave up 4 bases; unmatched junction bases: 5. This CDR3 has 14 amino acids. The germline CDR1 and CDR2 sequences are SGHAT and FQNNGV. The CDR3 DNA sequence: TGTGCCAGCAGCGCGACAGGGACGGGAAACACCATATATTTT. Its protein is CASSATGTGNTIYF.

The chain uses TRBV27 and TRBJ1-2; D is undetermined. Germline V gene sequence: CDR1 MNHEY, CDR2 SMNVEV (reference sequence). Trimming shortened V by 8 bases and J by 6 bases, and 22 bases separated the two germline ends. This CDR3 is built from 15 residues. CDR3 sequence: CASSRLPTDINGYTF. CDR3 bases: TGTGCCAGCTCACGACTTCCTACGGATATTAATGGCTACACCTTC.

The rearrangement joins TRBV30 to TRBJ2-2; D may be TRBD2 (6 bases). The V end lost 3 bases, the J end lost 4 bases, and 12 bases lay between the germline ends. Germline assignment: CDR1 GTSNPN and CDR2 SVGIG (reference sequence). This CDR3 region has 14 residues. In nucleotides, the CDR3 is TGTGCCTGGAGGCGGGACTCTTCCACCGGGGAGCTGTTTTTT. As protein: CAWRRDSSTGELFF.

The rearrangement uses TRBV10-2 and TRBJ2-3, with 7 bases aligning to TRBD2. This CDR3 has 15 residues. Germline V gives CDR1 WSHSY, CDR2 SAAADI. The junction had 6 bases not matched to a gene; V was cut back by 4 bases and J by 2 bases. CDR3 region: CASSGGGANTDTQYF. The CDR3 DNA is TGCGCCAGCAGTGGGGGGGGAGCCAACACAGATACGCAGTATTTT.

The chain carries TRBV7-6 and TRBJ2-2; 8 positions agree with TRBD1. CDR3 length: 17 amino acids. CDR1 and CDR2 from the germline V gene are SGHVS and FNYEAQ. J lost 4 bases, V lost 2 bases, and 9 bases had no gene match. The CDR3 is CASSLMPGQASTGELFF. CDR3 in DNA: TGTGCCAGCAGCTTAATGCCGGGACAGGCCTCCACCGGGGAGCTGTTTTTT.

This clone was counted between two and nine times. The chain joins TRBV9 to TRBJ2-1, with 10 bases matching TRBD1. Germline lookup yields CDR1 SGDLS and CDR2 YYNGEE. The J segment lost 9 bases and the V segment lost 7 bases, leaving 7 bases of the junction unmatched. The CDR3 length is 13 residues. The CDR3, as DNA: TGTGCCAGCGCCGGGACAGGGGACCTTGAGCAGTTCTTC. As protein: CASAGTGDLEQFF.